This TCR beta chain was captured by sequencing in a study of human versus mouse CDR3 diversity and MHC coevolution. This clone was seen just once. Its target is unknown. The study, taken as a whole, reports: Among all groups, most of the three human donors showed least clonal inequality. iCHAO1 estimated the human TCR beta repertoire at 1.5 million to 2 million clonotypes. Compared with mice, human CDR3s carried more deletions and insertions on average.

The germline V gene encodes CDR1 LNHDA and CDR2 SQIVND (reference sequence). V lost 1 base and J lost 1, with 13 bases in between. The CDR3 runs to 16 residues. TCRdb's copy holds only in-frame clones and misses some; the assay was immunoSEQ multiplex PCR. The sample holds more than 60,000 clones, about nine tenths seen once. The genes are TRBV19 and TRBJ2-5; D is possibly TRBD1 (6 bases). The TCR comes from a person between 25 and 70 years old in good health. Sequenced input: naive CD4+ T cells from blood. Subset of the sample: CD45RO-negative CD62L-positive naive CD4 T cells. The CDR3 sequence is CASSIVPRGTQETQYF. DNA of the CDR3: TGTGCCAGTAGTATAGTCCCCAGGGGTACCCAAGAGACCCAGTACTTC.